The clone carrying this T cell receptor (beta chain) was observed once. Its specificity is unknown. Sequencing was performed with immunoSEQ multiplex PCR; in TCRdb, only in-frame clones are kept and a portion is missing. The sample includes roughly 20,000 clones, roughly four fifths of them seen just once. This specimen comes from a study of OX40 agonist ivuxolimab in advanced cancers. Turning to the study itself: Averaging around 60 years in age, with a range of 23 to 79, the cohort was more than 75% male. Partial responses occurred in three patients (one hepatocellular carcinoma, two cutaneous melanoma). Findings and caveats of the study: By week 6 at 0.1 to 3.0 mg/kg, blood CD4+ and CD8+ T cells had expanded clonally. Among patients with partial responses at 0.1-3.0 mg/kg, clonal expansion was among the lowest.

CDR3 length equals 16 residues. The ends lost 6 bases at V and 3 bases at J; junction bases unmatched: 11. CDR1 is SGHDT and CDR2 is YYEEEE in the germline V gene. The source was CD4+ or CD8+ T cells sorted from blood, collected in a trial of the OX40 agonist ivuxolimab. The receptor was derived from an adult with an advanced solid tumor such as melanoma, head and neck, liver or kidney cancer. The V call is TRBV5-6, the J call TRBJ2-3, with 9 bases that match TRBD2. The CDR3 spells CASTRRDLAGTDTQYF. CDR3 in DNA: TGTGCCAGCACCCGGAGAGATCTAGCGGGGACAGATACGCAGTATTTT.